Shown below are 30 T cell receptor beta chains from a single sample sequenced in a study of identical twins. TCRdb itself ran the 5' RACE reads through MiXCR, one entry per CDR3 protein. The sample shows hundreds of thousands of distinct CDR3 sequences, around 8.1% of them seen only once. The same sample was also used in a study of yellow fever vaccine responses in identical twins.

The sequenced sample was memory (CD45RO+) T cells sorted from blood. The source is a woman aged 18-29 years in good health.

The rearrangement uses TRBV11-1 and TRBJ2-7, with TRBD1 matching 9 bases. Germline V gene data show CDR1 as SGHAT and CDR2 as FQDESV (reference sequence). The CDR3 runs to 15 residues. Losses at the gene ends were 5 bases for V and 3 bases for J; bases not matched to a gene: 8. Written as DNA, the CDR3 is TGTGCCAGCAGCCCTCAAGGGACAGGGATCTACGAGCAGTACTTC. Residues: CASSPQGTGIYEQYF.

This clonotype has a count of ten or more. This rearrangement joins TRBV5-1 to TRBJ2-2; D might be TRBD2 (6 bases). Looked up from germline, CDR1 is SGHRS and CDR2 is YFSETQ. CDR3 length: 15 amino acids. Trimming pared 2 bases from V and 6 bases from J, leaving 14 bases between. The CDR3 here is CASSFTQTSSGELFF. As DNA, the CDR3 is TGCGCCAGCAGCTTCACGCAGACTAGTTCCGGGGAGCTGTTTTTT. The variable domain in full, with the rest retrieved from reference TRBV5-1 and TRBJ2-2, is KAGVTQTPRYLIKTRGQQVTLSCSPISGHRSVSWYQQTPGQGLQFLFEYFSETQRNKGNFPGRFSGRQFSNSRSEMNVSTLELGDSALYLCASSFTQTSSGELFFGEGSRLTVL.

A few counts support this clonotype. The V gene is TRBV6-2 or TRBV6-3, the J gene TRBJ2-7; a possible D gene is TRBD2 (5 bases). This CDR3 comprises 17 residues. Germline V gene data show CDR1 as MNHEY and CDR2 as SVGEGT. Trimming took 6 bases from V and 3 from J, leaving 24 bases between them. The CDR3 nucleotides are TGTGCCAGCAGCCCGGGGATGAGACCTTCTGTTCTCTACGAGCAGTACTTC. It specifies CASSPGMRPSVLYEQYF.

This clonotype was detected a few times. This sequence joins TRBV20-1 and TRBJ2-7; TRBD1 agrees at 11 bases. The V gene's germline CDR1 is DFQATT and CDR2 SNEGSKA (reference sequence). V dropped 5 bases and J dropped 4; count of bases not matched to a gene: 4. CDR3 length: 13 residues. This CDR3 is CSAPGTGGYEQYF. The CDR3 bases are TGCAGTGCTCCCGGGACAGGGGGGTACGAGCAGTACTTC.

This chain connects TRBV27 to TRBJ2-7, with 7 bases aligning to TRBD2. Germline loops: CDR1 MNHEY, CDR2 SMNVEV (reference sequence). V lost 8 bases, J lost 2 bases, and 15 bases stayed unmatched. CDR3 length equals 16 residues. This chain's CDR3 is CASHPGGGEGTYEQYF. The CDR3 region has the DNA TGTGCCAGCCACCCCGGGGGAGGGGAGGGGACCTACGAGCAGTACTTC.

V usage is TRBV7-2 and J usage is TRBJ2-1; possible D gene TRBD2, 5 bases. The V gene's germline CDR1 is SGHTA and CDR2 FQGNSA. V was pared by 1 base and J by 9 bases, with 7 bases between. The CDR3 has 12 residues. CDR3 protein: CASSLGGIEQFF. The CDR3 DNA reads TGTGCCAGCAGCTTAGGAGGGATTGAGCAGTTCTTC. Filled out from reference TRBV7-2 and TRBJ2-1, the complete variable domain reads GAGVSQSPSNKVTEKGKDVELRCDPISGHTALYWYRQSLGQGLEFLIYFQGNSAPDKSGLPSDRFSAERTGGSVSTLTIQRTQQEDSAVYLCASSLGGIEQFFGPGTRLTVL.

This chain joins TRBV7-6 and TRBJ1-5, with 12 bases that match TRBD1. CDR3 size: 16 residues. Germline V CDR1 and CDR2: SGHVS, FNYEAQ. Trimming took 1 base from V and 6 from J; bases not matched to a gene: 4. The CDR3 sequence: CASSLDGTGGFQPQHF. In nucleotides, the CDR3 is TGTGCCAGCAGCTTAGATGGGACAGGGGGCTTTCAGCCCCAGCATTTT.

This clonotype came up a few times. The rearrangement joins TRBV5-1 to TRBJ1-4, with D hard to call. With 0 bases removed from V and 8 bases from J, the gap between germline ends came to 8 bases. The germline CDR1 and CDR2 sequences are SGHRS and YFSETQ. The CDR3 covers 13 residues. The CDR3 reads CASSLGRGEKLFF. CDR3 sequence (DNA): TGCGCCAGCAGCTTGGGCAGAGGGGAAAAACTGTTTTTT.

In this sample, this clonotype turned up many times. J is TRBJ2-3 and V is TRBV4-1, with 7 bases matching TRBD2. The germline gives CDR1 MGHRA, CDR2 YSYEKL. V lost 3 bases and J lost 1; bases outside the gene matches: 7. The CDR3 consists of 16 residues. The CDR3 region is CASSQKAGLRTDTQYF. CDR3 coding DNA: TGCGCCAGCAGCCAGAAGGCGGGACTACGCACAGATACGCAGTATTTT.

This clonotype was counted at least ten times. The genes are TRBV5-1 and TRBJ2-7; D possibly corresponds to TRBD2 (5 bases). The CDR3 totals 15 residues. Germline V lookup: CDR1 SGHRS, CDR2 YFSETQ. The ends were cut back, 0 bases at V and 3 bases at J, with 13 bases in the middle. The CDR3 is CASSLAGGIDYEQYF. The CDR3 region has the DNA TGCGCCAGCAGCTTGGCCGGAGGAATAGACTACGAGCAGTACTTC.

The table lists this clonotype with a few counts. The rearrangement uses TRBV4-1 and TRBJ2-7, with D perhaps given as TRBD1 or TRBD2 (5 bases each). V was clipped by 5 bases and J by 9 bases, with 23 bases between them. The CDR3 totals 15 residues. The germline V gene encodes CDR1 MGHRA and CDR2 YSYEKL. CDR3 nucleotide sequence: TGCGCCAGCAGCAGAGCACCGGGACCCGATAATTCGCAGTACTTC. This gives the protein CASSRAPGPDNSQYF.

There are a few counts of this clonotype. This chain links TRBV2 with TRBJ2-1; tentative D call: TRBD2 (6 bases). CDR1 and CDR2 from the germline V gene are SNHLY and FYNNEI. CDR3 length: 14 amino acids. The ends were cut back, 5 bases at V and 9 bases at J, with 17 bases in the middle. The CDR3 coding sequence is TGTGCCAGCAGTTTGGAGGGATCGCGGAGTGAGCAGTTCTTC. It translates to CASSLEGSRSEQFF. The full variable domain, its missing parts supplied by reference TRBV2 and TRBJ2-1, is EPEVTQTPSHQVTQMGQEVILRCVPISNHLYFYWYRQILGQKVEFLVSFYNNEISEKSEIFDDQFSVERPDGSNFTLKIRSTKLEDSAMYFCASSLEGSRSEQFFGPGTRLTVL.

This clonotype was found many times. CDR3 nucleotides: TGTGCCAGCAGCTTAATCCACCAAGAGACCCAGTACTTC. Its protein is CASSLIHQETQYF. This chain links TRBV7-9 with TRBJ2-5; D gene unclear. V dropped 2 bases and J dropped 0 bases, with 4 bases sitting between them. CDR1 SEHNR and CDR2 FQNEAQ come from the germline V gene (reference sequence). The CDR3 spans 13 residues.

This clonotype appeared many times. The CDR3 region is CSVSWPEQFF. The CDR3 DNA reads as TGCAGCGTTTCCTGGCCTGAGCAGTTCTTC. V is TRBV29-1 and J is TRBJ2-1; no firm D call. This CDR3 is built from 10 residues. Trimming removed 5 bases at V and 9 bases at J, with 8 bases between. Germline V lookup: CDR1 SQVTM, CDR2 ANQGSEA.

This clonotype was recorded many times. DNA for the CDR3: TGTGCCAGCACCGGCCGTCGCGGGGGCACAGATACGCAGTATTTT. This encodes CASTGRRGGTDTQYF. The V call is TRBV7-9, the J call TRBJ2-3, with D possibly TRBD2 on 6 matching bases. CDR1 and CDR2 (germline): SEHNR, FQNEAQ (reference sequence). This CDR3 contains 15 residues. V was trimmed by 7 bases and J by 1 base, leaving 15 bases between them.

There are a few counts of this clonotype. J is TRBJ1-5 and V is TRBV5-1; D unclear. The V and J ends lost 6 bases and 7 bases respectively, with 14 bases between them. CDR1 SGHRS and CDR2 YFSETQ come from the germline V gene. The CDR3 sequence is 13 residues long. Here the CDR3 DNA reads TGCGCCAGCAAAAGGGCCGAGGGCCAGCCCCAGCATTTT. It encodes CASKRAEGQPQHF.

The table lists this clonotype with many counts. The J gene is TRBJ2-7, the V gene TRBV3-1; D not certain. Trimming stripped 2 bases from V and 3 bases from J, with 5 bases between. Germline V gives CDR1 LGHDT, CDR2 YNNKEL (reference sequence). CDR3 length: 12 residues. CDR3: CASSQFGYEQYF. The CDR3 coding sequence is TGTGCCAGCAGCCAATTTGGCTACGAGCAGTACTTC.

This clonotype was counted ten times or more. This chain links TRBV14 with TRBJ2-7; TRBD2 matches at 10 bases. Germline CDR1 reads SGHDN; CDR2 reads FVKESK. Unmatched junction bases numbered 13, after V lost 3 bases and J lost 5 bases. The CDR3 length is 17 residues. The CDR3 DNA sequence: TGTGCCAGCAGCCATCAACCCCCCCAGCGGGAGGGCCACGAGCAGTACTTC. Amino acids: CASSHQPPQREGHEQYF.

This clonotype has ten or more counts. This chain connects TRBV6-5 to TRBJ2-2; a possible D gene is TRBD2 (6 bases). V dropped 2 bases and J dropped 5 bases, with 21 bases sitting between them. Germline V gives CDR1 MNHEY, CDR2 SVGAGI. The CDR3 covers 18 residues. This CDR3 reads CASSYLAGSAGWTGELFF. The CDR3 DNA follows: TGTGCCAGCAGTTACCTGGCGGGGAGCGCGGGATGGACCGGGGAGCTGTTTTTT.

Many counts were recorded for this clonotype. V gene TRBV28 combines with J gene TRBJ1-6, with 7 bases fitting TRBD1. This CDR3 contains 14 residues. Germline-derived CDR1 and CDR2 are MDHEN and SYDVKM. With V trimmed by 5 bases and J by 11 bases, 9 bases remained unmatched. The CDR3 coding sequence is TGTGCCAGCAGTGAAACCGGGACAGTTACACCCCTCCACTTT. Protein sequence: CASSETGTVTPLHF. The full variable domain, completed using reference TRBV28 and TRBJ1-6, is DVKVTQSSRYLVKRTGEKVFLECVQDMDHENMFWYRQDPGLGLRLIYFSYDVKMKEKGDIPEGYSVSREKKERFSLILESASTNQTSMYLCASSETGTVTPLHFGNGTRLTVT.

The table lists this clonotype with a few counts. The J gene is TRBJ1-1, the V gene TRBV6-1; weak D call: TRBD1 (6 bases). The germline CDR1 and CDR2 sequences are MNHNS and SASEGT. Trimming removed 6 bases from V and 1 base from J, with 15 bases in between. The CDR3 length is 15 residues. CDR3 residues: CASSLRTAWNTEAFF. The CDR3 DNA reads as TGTGCCAGCAGCCTAAGGACAGCTTGGAACACTGAAGCTTTCTTT.

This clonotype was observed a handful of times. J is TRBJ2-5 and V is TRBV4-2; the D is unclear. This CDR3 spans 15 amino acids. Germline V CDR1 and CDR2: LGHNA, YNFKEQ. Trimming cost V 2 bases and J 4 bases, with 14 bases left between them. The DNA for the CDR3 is TGTGCCAGCAGCCAAAAACAAGGGATATCAGAGACCCAGTACTTC. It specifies CASSQKQGISETQYF.

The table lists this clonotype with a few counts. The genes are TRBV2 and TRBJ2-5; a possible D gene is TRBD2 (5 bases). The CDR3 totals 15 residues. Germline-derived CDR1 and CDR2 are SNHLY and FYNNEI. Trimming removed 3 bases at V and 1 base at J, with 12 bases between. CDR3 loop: CASSDEAGPQETQYF. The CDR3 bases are TGTGCCAGCAGTGACGAGGCGGGCCCCCAAGAGACCCAGTACTTC.

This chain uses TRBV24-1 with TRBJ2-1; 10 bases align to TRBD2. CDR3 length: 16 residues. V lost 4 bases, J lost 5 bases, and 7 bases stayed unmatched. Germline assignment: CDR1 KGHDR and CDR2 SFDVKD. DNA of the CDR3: TGTGCCACCAGTGACCCCGGACTAGCGGCCCACAATGAGCAGTTCTTC. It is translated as CATSDPGLAAHNEQFF.

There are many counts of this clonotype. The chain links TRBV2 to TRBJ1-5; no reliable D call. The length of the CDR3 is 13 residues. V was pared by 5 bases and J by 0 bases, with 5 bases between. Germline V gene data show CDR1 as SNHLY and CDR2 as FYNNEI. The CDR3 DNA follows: TGTGCCAGCAGTTCTTATAGCAATCAGCCCCAGCATTTT. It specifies CASSSYSNQPQHF.

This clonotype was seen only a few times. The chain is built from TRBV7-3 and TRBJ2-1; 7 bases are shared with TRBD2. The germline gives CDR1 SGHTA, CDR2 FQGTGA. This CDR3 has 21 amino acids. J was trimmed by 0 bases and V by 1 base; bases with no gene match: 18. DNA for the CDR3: TGTGCCAGCAGCTTAAGCTCCGAAGCGAGCGGGAAAGCCCCCTCCTACAATGAGCAGTTCTTC. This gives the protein CASSLSSEASGKAPSYNEQFF.

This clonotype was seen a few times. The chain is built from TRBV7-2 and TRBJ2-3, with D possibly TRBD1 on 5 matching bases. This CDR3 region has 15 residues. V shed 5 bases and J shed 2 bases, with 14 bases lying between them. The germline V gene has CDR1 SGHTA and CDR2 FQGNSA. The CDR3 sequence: CASSPTRQPTDTQYF. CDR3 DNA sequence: TGTGCCAGCAGCCCCACCCGACAGCCCACAGATACGCAGTATTTT.

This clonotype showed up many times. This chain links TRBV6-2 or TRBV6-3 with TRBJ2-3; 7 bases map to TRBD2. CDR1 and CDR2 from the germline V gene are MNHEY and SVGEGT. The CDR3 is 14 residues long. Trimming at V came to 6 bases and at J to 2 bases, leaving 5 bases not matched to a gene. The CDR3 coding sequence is TGTGCCAGCAGCGGAGGACTAGACACAGATACGCAGTATTTT. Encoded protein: CASSGGLDTDTQYF.

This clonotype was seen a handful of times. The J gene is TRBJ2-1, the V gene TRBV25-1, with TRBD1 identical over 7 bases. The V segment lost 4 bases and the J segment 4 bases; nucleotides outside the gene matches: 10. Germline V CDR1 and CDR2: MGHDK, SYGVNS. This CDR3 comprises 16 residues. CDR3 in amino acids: CASSAKTGTAYNEQFF. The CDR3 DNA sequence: TGTGCCAGCAGTGCAAAAACCGGGACAGCATACAATGAGCAGTTCTTC. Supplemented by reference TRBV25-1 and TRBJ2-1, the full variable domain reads EADIYQTPRYLVIGTGKKITLECSQTMGHDKMYWYQQDPGMELHLIHYSYGVNSTEKGDLSSESTVSRIRTEHFPLTLESARPSHTSQYLCASSAKTGTAYNEQFFGPGTRLTVL.

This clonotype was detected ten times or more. The CDR3 sequence is CANRDNENTEAFF. The DNA for the CDR3 is TGTGCCAACCGGGACAACGAGAACACTGAAGCTTTCTTT. V is TRBV6-1 and J is TRBJ1-1, with D perhaps matching TRBD1 (6 bases). Germline assignment: CDR1 MNHNS and CDR2 SASEGT. This CDR3 is 13 amino acids long. V gave up 10 bases and J gave up 1 base, with 13 bases separating them.